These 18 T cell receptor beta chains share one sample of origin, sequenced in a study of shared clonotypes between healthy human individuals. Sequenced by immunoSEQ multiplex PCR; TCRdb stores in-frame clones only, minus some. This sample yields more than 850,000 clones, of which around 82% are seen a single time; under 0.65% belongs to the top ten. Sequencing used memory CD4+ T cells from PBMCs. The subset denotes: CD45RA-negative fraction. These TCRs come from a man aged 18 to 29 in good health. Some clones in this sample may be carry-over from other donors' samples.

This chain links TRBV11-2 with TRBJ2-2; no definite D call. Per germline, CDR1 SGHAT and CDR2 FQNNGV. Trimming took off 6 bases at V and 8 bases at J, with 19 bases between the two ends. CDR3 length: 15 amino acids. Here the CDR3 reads CASSSPRDRSGELFF. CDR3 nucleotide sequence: TGTGCCAGCAGTTCCCCCCGAGATAGGTCTGGGGAGCTGTTTTTT. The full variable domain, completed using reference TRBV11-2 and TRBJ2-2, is EAGVAQSPRYKIIEKRQSVAFWCNPISGHATLYWYQQILGQGPKLLIQFQNNGVVDDSQLPKDRFSAERLKGVDSTLKIQPAKLEDSAVYLCASSSPRDRSGELFFGEGSRLTVL.

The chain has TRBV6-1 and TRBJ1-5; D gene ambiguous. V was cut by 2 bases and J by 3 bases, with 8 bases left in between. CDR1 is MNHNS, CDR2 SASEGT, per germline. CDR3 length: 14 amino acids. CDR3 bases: TGTGCCAGCAGTGAATCAGGAATCAATCAGCCCCAGCATTTT. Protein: CASSESGINQPQHF.

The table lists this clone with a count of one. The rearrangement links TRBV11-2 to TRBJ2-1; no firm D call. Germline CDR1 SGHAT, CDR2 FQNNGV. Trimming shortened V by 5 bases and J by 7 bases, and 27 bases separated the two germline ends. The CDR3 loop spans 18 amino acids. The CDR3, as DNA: TGTGCCAGCAGCCGATCCCACCACAGCGAGAGGTTTGGGAATGAGCAGTTCTTC. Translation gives CASSRSHHSERFGNEQFF.

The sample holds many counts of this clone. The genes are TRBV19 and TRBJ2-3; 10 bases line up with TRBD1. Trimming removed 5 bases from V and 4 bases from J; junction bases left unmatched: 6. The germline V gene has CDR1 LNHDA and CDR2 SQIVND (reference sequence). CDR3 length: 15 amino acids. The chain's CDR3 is CASSRGTGASDTQYF. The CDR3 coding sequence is TGTGCCAGTAGTCGGGGGACAGGGGCATCAGATACGCAGTATTTT.

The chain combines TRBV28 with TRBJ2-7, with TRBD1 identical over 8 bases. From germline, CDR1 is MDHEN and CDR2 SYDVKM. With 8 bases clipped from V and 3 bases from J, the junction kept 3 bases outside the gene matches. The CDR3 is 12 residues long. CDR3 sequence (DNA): TGTGCCAGCGGTACAGGGGGCTACGAGCAGTACTTC. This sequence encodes CASGTGGYEQYF.

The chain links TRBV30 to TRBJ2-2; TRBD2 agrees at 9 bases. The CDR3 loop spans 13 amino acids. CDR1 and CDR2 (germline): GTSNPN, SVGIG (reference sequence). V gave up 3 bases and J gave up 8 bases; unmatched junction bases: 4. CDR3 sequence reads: CAWSKTSGGELFF. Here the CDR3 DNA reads TGTGCCTGGAGCAAAACTAGCGGGGGGGAGCTGTTTTTT.

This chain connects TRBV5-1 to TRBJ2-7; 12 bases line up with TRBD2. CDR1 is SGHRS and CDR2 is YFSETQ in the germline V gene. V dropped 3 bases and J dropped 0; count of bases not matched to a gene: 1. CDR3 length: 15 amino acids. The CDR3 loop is CASSSGLAGSYEQYF. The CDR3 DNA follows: TGCGCCAGCAGCTCGGGACTAGCGGGCTCCTACGAGCAGTACTTC.

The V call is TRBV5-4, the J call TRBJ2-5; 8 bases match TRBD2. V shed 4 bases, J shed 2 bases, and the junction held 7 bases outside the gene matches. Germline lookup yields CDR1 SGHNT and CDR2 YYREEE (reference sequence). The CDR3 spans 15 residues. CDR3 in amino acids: CASSLSGGPQETQYF. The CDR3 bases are TGTGCCAGCAGCCTGAGCGGGGGTCCTCAAGAGACCCAGTACTTC.

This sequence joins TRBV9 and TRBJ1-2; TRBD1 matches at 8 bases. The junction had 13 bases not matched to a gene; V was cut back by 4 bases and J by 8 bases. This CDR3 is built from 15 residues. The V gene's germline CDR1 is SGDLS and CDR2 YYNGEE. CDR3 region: CASSPIVQGVGGYTF. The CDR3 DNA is TGTGCCAGCAGCCCGATAGTACAGGGGGTAGGAGGCTACACCTTC.

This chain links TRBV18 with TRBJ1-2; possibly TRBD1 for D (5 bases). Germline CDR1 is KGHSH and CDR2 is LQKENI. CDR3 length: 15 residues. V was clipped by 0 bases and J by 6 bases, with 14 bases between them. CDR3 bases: TGTGCCAGCTCACCACCGGGGCGGGAGGTCGATGGCTACACCTTC. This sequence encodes CASSPPGREVDGYTF.

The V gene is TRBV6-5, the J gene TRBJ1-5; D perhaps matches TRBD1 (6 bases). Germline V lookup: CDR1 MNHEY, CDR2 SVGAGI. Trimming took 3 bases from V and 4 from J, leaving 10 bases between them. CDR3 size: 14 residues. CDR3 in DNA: TGTGCCAGCAGTTATGCAGGGGCGAATCAGCCCCAGCATTTT. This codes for CASSYAGANQPQHF.

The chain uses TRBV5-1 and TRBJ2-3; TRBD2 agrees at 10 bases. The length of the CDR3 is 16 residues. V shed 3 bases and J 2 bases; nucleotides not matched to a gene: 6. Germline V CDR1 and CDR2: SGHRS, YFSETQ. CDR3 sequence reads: CASSYSGRENTDTQYF. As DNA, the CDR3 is TGCGCCAGCAGCTACAGCGGGAGGGAGAACACAGATACGCAGTATTTT.

The CDR3 here is CASSERPRQGAGELFF. The CDR3 nucleotides are TGTGCCAGCAGTGAACGACCGAGACAGGGGGCGGGGGAGCTGTTTTTT. V usage is TRBV2 and J usage is TRBJ2-2; TRBD1 matches at 10 bases. Germline V gene data show CDR1 as SNHLY and CDR2 as FYNNEI. The CDR3 runs to 16 residues. V lost 2 bases, J lost 8 bases, and 8 bases stayed unmatched.

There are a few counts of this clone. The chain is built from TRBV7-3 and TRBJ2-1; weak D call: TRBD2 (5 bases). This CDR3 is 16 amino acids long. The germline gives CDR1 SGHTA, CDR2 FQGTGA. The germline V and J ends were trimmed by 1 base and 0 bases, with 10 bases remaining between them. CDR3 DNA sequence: TGTGCCAGCAGCTTAAATTTGGGGAGCTCCTACAATGAGCAGTTCTTC. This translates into CASSLNLGSSYNEQFF.

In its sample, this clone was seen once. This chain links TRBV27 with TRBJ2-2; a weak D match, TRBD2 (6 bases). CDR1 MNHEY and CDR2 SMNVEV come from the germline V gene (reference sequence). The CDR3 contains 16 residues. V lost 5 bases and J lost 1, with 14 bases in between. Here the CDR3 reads CASSEPGLLNTGELFF. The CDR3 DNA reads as TGTGCCAGCAGTGAACCGGGACTCTTGAACACCGGGGAGCTGTTTTTT.

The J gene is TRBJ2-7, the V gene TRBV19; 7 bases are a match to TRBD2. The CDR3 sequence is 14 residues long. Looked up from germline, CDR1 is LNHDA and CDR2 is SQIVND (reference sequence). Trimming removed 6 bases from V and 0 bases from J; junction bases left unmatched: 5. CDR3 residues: CASSPRGDSYEQYF. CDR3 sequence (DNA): TGTGCCAGTAGCCCACGGGGGGACTCCTACGAGCAGTACTTC.

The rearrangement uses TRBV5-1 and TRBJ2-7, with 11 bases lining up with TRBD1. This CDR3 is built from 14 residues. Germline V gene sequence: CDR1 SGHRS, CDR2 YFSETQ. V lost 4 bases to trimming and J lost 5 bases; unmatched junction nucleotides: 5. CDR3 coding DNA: TGCGCCAGCAGCCGGACAGGGGGCAGCGACGAGCAGTACTTC. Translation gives CASSRTGGSDEQYF.

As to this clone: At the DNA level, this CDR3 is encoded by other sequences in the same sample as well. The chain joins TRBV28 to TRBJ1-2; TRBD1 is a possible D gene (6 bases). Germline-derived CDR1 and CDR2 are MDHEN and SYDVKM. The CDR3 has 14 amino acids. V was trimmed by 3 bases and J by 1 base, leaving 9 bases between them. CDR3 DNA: TGTGCCAGCAGTTTCGGGGGCAGTAACTATGGCTACACCTTC. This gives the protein CASSFGGSNYGYTF.